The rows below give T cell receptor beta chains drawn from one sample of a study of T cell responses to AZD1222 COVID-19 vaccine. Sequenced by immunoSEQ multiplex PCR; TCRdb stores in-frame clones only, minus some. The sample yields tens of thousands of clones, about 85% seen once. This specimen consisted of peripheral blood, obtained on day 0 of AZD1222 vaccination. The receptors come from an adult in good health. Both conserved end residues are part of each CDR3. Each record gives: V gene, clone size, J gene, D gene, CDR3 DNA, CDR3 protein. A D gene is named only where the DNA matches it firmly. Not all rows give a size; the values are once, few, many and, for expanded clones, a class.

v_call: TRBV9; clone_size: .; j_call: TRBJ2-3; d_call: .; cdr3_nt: TGTGCCAGCAGCGTTACGGGGGTGAGCACAGATACGCAGTATTTT; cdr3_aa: CASSVTGVSTDTQYF
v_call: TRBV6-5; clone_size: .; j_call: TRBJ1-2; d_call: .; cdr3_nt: TGTGCCAGCAGCCAAGGGGCAAGGGGCTACACCTTC; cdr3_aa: CASSQGARGYTF
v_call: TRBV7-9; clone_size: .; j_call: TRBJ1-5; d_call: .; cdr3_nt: TGTGCCAGCTCACAGATTAATCAGCCCCAGCATTTT; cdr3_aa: CASSQINQPQHF
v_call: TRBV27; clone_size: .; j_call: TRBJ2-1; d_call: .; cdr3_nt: TGTGCCAGCAACCTAGCTGGATCTGACGAGCAGTTCTTC; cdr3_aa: CASNLAGSDEQFF
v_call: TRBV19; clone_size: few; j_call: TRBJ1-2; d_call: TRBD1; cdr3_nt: TGTGCCAGTAGTATCTACACCCTCGGGACAGGGTTTTATGGCTACACCTTC; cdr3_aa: CASSIYTLGTGFYGYTF
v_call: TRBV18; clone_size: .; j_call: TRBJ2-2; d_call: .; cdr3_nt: TGTGCCAGCTCACCACCGGGCGGTGGAGTTTGGGAGCTGTTTTTT; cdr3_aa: CASSPPGGGVWELFF
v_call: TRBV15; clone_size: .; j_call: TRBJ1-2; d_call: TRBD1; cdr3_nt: TGTGCCACCAGCAACAACAGGGGATCTGCCTATGGCTACACCTTC; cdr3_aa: CATSNNRGSAYGYTF
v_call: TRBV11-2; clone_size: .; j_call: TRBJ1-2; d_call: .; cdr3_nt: TGTGCCAGCAGCCCAACCAGGGATACCGGCTACACCTTC; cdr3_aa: CASSPTRDTGYTF
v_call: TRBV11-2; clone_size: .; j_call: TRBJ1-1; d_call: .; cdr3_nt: TGTGCCAGCAGCTCGGACAGATACACTGAAGCTTTCTTT; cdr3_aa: CASSSDRYTEAFF
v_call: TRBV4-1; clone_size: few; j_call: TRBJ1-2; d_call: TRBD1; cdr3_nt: TGCGCCAGCAGCCATAACACAGGGGATGGCTACACCTTC; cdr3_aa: CASSHNTGDGYTF
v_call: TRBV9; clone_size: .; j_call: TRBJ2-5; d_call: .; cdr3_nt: TGTGCCAGCAGCGTAGACAGGGTACAGACCCAGTACTTC; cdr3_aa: CASSVDRVQTQYF
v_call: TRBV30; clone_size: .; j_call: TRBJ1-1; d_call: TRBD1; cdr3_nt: TGTGCCCTGGACCTCTGGACAGGGAACACTGAAGCTTTCTTT; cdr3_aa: CALDLWTGNTEAFF
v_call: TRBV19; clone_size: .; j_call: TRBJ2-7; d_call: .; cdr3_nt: TGTGCCAGTAGTACAACCATGGGTATCCAGGCACGGTTAGGCGAGCAGTACTTC; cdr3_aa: CASSTTMGIQARLGEQYF
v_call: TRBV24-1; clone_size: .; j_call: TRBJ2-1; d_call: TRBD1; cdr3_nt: TGTGCCACCAGTCGACAGGGGTTGAATGAGCAGTTCTTC; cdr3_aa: CATSRQGLNEQFF
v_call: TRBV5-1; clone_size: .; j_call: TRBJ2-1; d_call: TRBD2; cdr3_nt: TGCGCCAGCAGCGTCACTAGCGGGGCGGTTGAGCAGTTCTTC; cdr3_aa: CASSVTSGAVEQFF
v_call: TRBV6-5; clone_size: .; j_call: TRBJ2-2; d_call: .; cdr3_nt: TGTGCCAGCAGCTCGAGTTACGGGGAGCTGTTTTTT; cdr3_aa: CASSSSYGELFF
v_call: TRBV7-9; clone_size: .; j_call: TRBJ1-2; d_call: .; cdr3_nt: TGTGCCAGCAGCTTTGACGTCGGGCTATCCAATGGCTACACCTTC; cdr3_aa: CASSFDVGLSNGYTF
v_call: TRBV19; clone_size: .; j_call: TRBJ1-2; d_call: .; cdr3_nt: TGTGCCAGTAGTATAGAAAGATCGCAGGGCTTAAACTATGGCTACACCTTC; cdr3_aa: CASSIERSQGLNYGYTF
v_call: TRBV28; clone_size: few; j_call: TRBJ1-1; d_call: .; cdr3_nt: TGTGCCAGCAGTTTCAGCTCAGGAGGGCACACTGAAGCTTTCTTT; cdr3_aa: CASSFSSGGHTEAFF
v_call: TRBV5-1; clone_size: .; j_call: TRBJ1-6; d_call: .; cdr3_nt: TGCGCCAGCAGCAGGACAGCTCAGAACCTTAATTCACCCCTCCACTTT; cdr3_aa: CASSRTAQNLNSPLHF